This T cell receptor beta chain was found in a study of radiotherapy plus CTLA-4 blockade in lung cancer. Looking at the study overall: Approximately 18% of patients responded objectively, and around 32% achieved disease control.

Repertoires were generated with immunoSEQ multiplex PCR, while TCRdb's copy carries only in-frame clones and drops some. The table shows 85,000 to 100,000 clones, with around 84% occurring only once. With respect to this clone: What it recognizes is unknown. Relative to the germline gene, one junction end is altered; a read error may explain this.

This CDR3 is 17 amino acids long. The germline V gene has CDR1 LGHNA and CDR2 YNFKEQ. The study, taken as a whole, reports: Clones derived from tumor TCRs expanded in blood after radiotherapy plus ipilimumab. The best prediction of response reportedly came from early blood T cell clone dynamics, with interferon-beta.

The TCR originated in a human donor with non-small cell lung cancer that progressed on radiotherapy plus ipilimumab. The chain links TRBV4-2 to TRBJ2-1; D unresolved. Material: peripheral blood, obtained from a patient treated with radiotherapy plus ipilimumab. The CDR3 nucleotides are TGTGCCAGCAGCCAATCCACAGTGGTGAGCTCCTACAATGAGCGGTTCTTC. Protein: CASSQSTVVSSYNERFF.